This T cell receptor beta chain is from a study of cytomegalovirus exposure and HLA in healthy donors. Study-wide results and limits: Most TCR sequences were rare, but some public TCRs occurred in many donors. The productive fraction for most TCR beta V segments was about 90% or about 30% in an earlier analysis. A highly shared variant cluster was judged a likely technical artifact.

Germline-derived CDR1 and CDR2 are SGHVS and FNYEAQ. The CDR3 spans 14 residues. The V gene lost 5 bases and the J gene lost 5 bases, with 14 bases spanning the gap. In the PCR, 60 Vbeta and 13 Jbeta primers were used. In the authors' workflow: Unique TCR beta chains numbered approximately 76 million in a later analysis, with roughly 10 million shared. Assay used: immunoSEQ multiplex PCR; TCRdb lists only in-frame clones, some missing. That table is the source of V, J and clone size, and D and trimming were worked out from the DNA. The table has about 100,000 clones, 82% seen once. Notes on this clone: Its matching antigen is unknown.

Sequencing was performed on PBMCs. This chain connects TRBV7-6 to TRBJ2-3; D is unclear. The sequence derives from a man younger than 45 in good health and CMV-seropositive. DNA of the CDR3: TGTGCCAGCAGCCTTGACTTCACGGGAGATACGCAGTATTTT. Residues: CASSLDFTGDTQYF.